The 20 T cell receptor beta chains in this list originate from one sample, sequenced in a study of T cells in Graves' hyperthyroidism and ophthalmopathy (dated by TCRdb to the late 2010s). Library construction relied on multiplex PCR. Sequencer: Illumina HiSeq 2000. The TCR beta CDR3 regions were amplified from RNA transcripts. The TCR CDR3 was subjected to a first round of RT-PCR using the HTBI primer set and the Qiagen OneStep RT-PCR kit. TCRdb redid the processing of the public reads, applying fastp at Q25 and MiXCR, and retained in-frame beta chains. Under each unique CDR3 protein, matching rows form one entry showing the most common genes and DNA. This sample lists approximately 300,000 distinct CDR3 sequences; approximately 17% were detected once. The ten most abundant clones make up approximately 57% of the sample. The sequenced material came from blood. These receptors were taken from a woman between 55 and 75 years old with Graves' ophthalmopathy.

This clonotype was seen ten or more times. The chain links TRBV29-1 to TRBJ1-1; TRBD1 agrees at 9 bases. The CDR3 covers 15 residues. Germline assignment: CDR1 SQVTM and CDR2 ANQGSEA. The junction had 11 bases not matched to a gene; V was cut back by 4 bases and J by 5 bases. The CDR3 loop reads CSVGDRDGLVTEAFF. Written as DNA, the CDR3 is TGCAGCGTTGGGGACAGGGATGGGTTGGTAACTGAAGCTTTCTTT.

The CDR3 nucleotides are TGTGCCAGCAGTTACCGGGACGCCACAGATACGCAGTATTTT. Its protein product is CASSYRDATDTQYF. This chain links TRBV6-6 with TRBJ2-3; D is tentatively TRBD1 or TRBD2 (5 bases each). Germline CDR1 is MNHNY and CDR2 is SVGAGI (reference sequence). The CDR3 totals 14 residues. The germline V and J ends were trimmed by 2 bases and 2 bases, with 8 bases remaining between them.

Comment on this clonotype: The conserved final phenylalanine or tryptophan is absent from the CDR3, which likely points to a read error. The chain is built from TRBV10-3 and TRBJ2-1, with 11 bases identical to TRBD2. The germline CDR1 and CDR2 sequences are ENHRY and SYGVKD. The CDR3 spans 16 residues. V dropped 3 bases and J dropped 5; count of bases not matched to a gene: 6. The CDR3 loop is CAISETSGGLNNEQFL. CDR3 coding DNA: TGTGCCATCAGTGAAACTAGCGGGGGTCTTAACAATGAGCAGTTCCTC.

This chain links TRBV4-1 with TRBJ2-1; D is possibly TRBD2 (6 bases). Germline-derived CDR1 and CDR2 are MGHRA and YSYEKL. This CDR3 has 18 residues. V shed 1 base and J shed 0 bases, with 16 bases lying between them. CDR3 coding DNA: TGCGCCAGCAGCCAAGTCTTGCGCGGGAAGAGCTCCTACAATGAGCAGTTCTTC. This gives the protein CASSQVLRGKSSYNEQFF.

The CDR3 region has the DNA TGTGCCATCAGTTACGGGACAGGGATCTCTGGGGAGCAGTACTTC. Translating it yields CAISYGTGISGEQYF. This chain uses TRBV10-3 with TRBJ2-7, with 9 bases fitting TRBD1. Germline V CDR1 and CDR2: ENHRY, SYGVKD. This CDR3 has 15 amino acids. Unmatched junction bases numbered 12, after V lost 5 bases and J lost 7 bases.

This clonotype has only a few counts. The chain is built from TRBV5-6 and TRBJ2-1; 9 nucleotides line up with TRBD1. V was pared by 3 bases and J by 4 bases, with 5 bases of the junction left unmatched. This CDR3 spans 15 amino acids. Germline lookup yields CDR1 SGHDT and CDR2 YYEEEE. The CDR3 sequence is CASSWDRVLYNEQFF. Here the CDR3 DNA reads TGTGCCAGCAGCTGGGACAGGGTGCTTTACAATGAGCAGTTCTTC.

The chain carries TRBV6-5 and TRBJ2-1; the D gene is possibly TRBD1 (5 bases). This CDR3 has 17 amino acids. Germline CDR1 MNHEY, CDR2 SVGAGI. V gave up 2 bases and J gave up 5 bases, with 19 bases separating them. The DNA of the CDR3 is TGTGCCAGCAGTTACGGCCAGGGCCCTAATCTCAACAATGAGCAGTTCTTC. This translates into CASSYGQGPNLNNEQFF.

This clonotype was seen at least ten times. The rearrangement links TRBV5-1 to TRBJ1-1; TRBD1 might be the D (6 bases). Germline lookup yields CDR1 SGHRS and CDR2 YFSETQ. Trimming cost V 4 bases and J 0 bases, with 22 bases left between them. This CDR3 spans 18 amino acids. CDR3 sequence: CASSTLLGQSPMNTEAFF. CDR3 nucleotide sequence: TGCGCCAGCAGCACTCTCCTCGGACAGTCCCCCATGAACACTGAAGCTTTCTTT.

The gene calls are TRBV6-1 and TRBJ1-5; 10 positions agree with TRBD1. The CDR3 length is 13 residues. J lost 6 bases, V lost 7 bases, and 3 bases had no gene match. Germline V gives CDR1 MNHNS, CDR2 SASEGT. The CDR3 nucleotides are TGTGCCAGCATGGACAGGGGGACTCAGCCCCAGCATTTT. It codes for CASMDRGTQPQHF.

The table lists this clonotype with many counts. This chain joins TRBV3-1 and TRBJ1-1; 8 nucleotides agree with TRBD1. Trimming at V came to 7 bases and at J to 4 bases, leaving 8 bases not matched to a gene. CDR1 and CDR2 from the germline V gene are LGHDT and YNNKEL (reference sequence). CDR3 size: 14 residues. The CDR3: CASTYLGQATEAFF. Written as DNA, the CDR3 is TGTGCCAGCACCTATTTGGGACAGGCCACTGAAGCTTTCTTT.

This sequence joins TRBV9 and TRBJ2-2; TRBD2 aligns across 14 bases. This CDR3 region has 18 residues. V lost 0 bases to trimming and J lost 6 bases; unmatched junction nucleotides: 7. Germline-derived CDR1 and CDR2 are SGDLS and YYNGEE. For the CDR3, the DNA is TGTGCCAGCAGCGTAGACGGACAGGGACTAGCGGGAGCCGGGGAGCTGTTTTTT. Its protein product is CASSVDGQGLAGAGELFF.

There are many counts of this clonotype. J is TRBJ2-3 and V is TRBV28; 13 bases are a match to TRBD2. There are 15 residues in the CDR3. Germline CDR1 reads MDHEN; CDR2 reads SYDVKM. J lost 9 bases, V lost 5 bases, and 8 bases had no gene match. The CDR3 bases are TGTGCCAGCAGTCGAGGACTAGCGGGAGAGCTCACGCAGTATTTT. Amino acid sequence: CASSRGLAGELTQYF.

This clonotype was observed at least ten times. The chain recombines TRBV28 with TRBJ1-1; TRBD1 agrees at 8 bases. CDR1 and CDR2 from the germline V gene are MDHEN and SYDVKM. The J segment lost 11 bases and the V segment lost 6 bases, leaving 8 bases of the junction unmatched. CDR3 length equals 12 residues. DNA of the CDR3: TGTGCCAGCAGAAAAACGACAGGGGACGCTTTCTTT. Translated: CASRKTTGDAFF.

This clonotype appeared a few times. The chain uses TRBV30 and TRBJ2-1, with TRBD2 identical over 13 bases. CDR1 GTSNPN and CDR2 SVGIG come from the germline V gene (reference sequence). The CDR3 covers 17 residues. With V trimmed by 4 bases and J by 6 bases, 12 bases remained unmatched. The CDR3 coding sequence is TGTGCCTGGAACCAGGGAGTTCGGACTAGCGGGAGCAATGAGCAGTTCTTC. As protein: CAWNQGVRTSGSNEQFF.

This clonotype has only a few counts. Given a much more abundant clone one base away, this may be a read error. The chain joins TRBV27 to TRBJ1-1; D not resolved. CDR1 and CDR2 (germline): MNHEY, SMNVEV (reference sequence). V was pared by 5 bases and J by 3 bases, with 10 bases between. The CDR3 length is 13 residues. The CDR3 DNA reads TGTGCCAGCAGTGAGAGCGCTGACACTGAAGCTTTCTTT. This encodes CASSESADTEAFF.

This clonotype turned up a few times. The rearrangement links TRBV6-5 to TRBJ1-5; maybe TRBD1 (6 bases). Looked up from germline, CDR1 is MNHEY and CDR2 is SVGAGI. The ends were cut back, 0 bases at V and 7 bases at J, with 13 bases in the middle. There are 15 residues in the CDR3. CDR3 nucleotides: TGTGCCAGCAGTTACTCGAACAGGGTAGGCCAGCCCCAGCATTTT. Protein: CASSYSNRVGQPQHF.

Ten or more counts support this clonotype. The rearrangement uses TRBV2 and TRBJ2-5, with D maybe TRBD2 (5 bases). CDR1 SNHLY and CDR2 FYNNEI come from the germline V gene. The CDR3 extends over 13 amino acids. Trimming stripped 6 bases from V and 5 bases from J, with 13 bases between. CDR3 amino acids: CASSRVSGETQYF. CDR3 coding DNA: TGTGCCAGCAGCCGGGTCTCGGGGGAGACCCAGTACTTC.

This clonotype was picked up many times. The CDR3 is CASSLGAQREQYF. The CDR3 DNA reads TGTGCCAGCAGCTTAGGTGCGCAAAGGGAGCAGTACTTC. J is TRBJ2-7 and V is TRBV7-3; D not resolved. Trimming left V 2 bases short and J 7 bases short, with 12 bases between. The germline V gene encodes CDR1 SGHTA and CDR2 FQGTGA. The CDR3 covers 13 residues.

This clonotype was detected only a few times. The rearrangement uses TRBV7-2 and TRBJ2-2, with D possibly matching TRBD1 (6 bases). V shed 4 bases and J shed 6 bases, with 9 bases lying between them. The CDR3 is 13 residues long. The V gene's germline CDR1 is SGHTA and CDR2 FQGNSA. CDR3 region: CASSSWGPGELFF. The CDR3 nucleotides read TGTGCCAGCAGCTCCTGGGGGCCCGGGGAGCTGTTTTTT.

A remark on this clonotype: Possible read error: a much larger clone is one base away. Because the CDR3 is missing its conserved closing phenylalanine or tryptophan, this is likely a read error. V is TRBV11-2 and J is TRBJ1-5; the D gene is possibly TRBD1 (6 bases). Looked up from germline, CDR1 is SGHAT and CDR2 is FQNNGV. Trimming pared 3 bases from V and 4 bases from J, leaving 16 bases between. The CDR3 covers 16 residues. CDR3 sequence: CASSLGGRGRNQPQHL. The CDR3, as DNA: TGTGCCAGCAGCTTGGGAGGCAGGGGAAGAAATCAGCCCCAGCATCTT.